A selection of T cell receptor beta chains follows, all from one sample in a study of OX40 agonist ivuxolimab in advanced cancers. The data were produced by immunoSEQ multiplex PCR, yet TCRdb's version contains in-frame clones alone and is incomplete. The sample has some 97,000 clones, about nine tenths seen once. The material sequenced was CD4+ or CD8+ T cells sorted from blood, taken in a trial of the OX40 agonist ivuxolimab. The receptors derive from an adult with an advanced solid tumor such as melanoma, head and neck, liver or kidney cancer. Each CDR3 is given with its conserved first and last residue. D genes are given only for firm matches. For some rows the clone size is stated as once, few or many, or as a class when expanded; others skip it.

V	size	D	J	DNA	CDR3
TRBV6-5	.	TRBD1	TRBJ2-2	TGTGCCAGCAGTCCGACAGGGGTTGGCGGGGAGCTGTTTTTT	CASSPTGVGGELFF
TRBV5-8	.	.	TRBJ2-3	TGTGCCAGCGCCATAGAACGGTGGCGCACAGATACGCAGTATTTT	CASAIERWRTDTQYF
TRBV19	.	.	TRBJ2-3	TGTGCCAGTAGGAACAGGGACAACACAGATACGCAGTATTTT	CASRNRDNTDTQYF
TRBV5-3	.	TRBD2	TRBJ2-2	TGTGCCAGAAGCTTCCGCACACAACCTAGCGGGAGACTTCCCGGGGAGCTGTTTTTT	CARSFRTQPSGRLPGELFF
TRBV7-9	.	TRBD1	TRBJ1-4	TGTGCCAGCAGAATCCAGGGGGCGGATGAAAAACTGTTTTTT	CASRIQGADEKLFF
TRBV6-1	.	TRBD1	TRBJ1-4	TGTGCCAGCAGTGACTTCGGGACAGGGCGGGAAAAACTGTTTTTT	CASSDFGTGREKLFF
TRBV5-4	.	TRBD2	TRBJ2-3	TGTGCCAGCCGGACTAGCGGGAGCCATACGCAGTATTTT	CASRTSGSHTQYF
TRBV5-8	.	.	TRBJ2-4	TGTGCCAGCAGCTTATTAAAGATCGCTAACATTCAGTACTTC	CASSLLKIANIQYF
TRBV7-9	.	.	TRBJ1-2	TGTGCCAGCAGCGGAGGGGGTGGCTACACCTTC	CASSGGGGYTF
TRBV7-9	.	.	TRBJ2-3	TGTGCCAGCAGTAAGGGGCAGGGTATCACAGATACGCAGTATTTT	CASSKGQGITDTQYF
TRBV19	.	.	TRBJ2-5	TGTGCCAGTAGTACCGCAGGTCGAGAGACCCAGTACTTC	CASSTAGRETQYF
TRBV5-4	.	.	TRBJ1-2	TGTGCCAGCAGACGGGACATCTATGGCTACACCTTC	CASRRDIYGYTF
TRBV7-2	.	TRBD2	TRBJ2-1	TGTGCCAGCAGCTTATCGAGACTAGCTGGCAATGAGCAGTTCTTC	CASSLSRLAGNEQFF
TRBV19	.	TRBD2	TRBJ2-1	TGTGCCAGTACCAAAGCCGCGGGAGTATCCTACAATGAGCAGTTCTTC	CASTKAAGVSYNEQFF
TRBV6-1	.	.	TRBJ2-2	TGTGCCAGTTGCGCGGGGCTGGACACCGGGGAGCTGTTTTTT	CASCAGLDTGELFF
TRBV15	.	.	TRBJ2-5	TGTGCCACCAGCAGAGATACCCTCACCTGGTGGGAGACCCAGTACTTC	CATSRDTLTWWETQYF
TRBV10-3	.	.	TRBJ2-5	TGTGCCATCAGTGTGGGGGAACGGGATACCCAGTACTTC	CAISVGERDTQYF
TRBV7-6	.	TRBD1	TRBJ2-1	TGTGCCAGCAGCTTAGAACAGGGGGTAAAAAATGAGCAGTTCTTC	CASSLEQGVKNEQFF
TRBV7-9	.	.	TRBJ2-3	TGTGCCTCAAGGACAGCTCTTTCGCTCACAGATACGCAGTATTTT	CASRTALSLTDTQYF
TRBV7-9	.	TRBD1	TRBJ2-7	TGTGCCAGCAGCCCTCTCCGGGACAGGGGATACGAGCAGTACTTC	CASSPLRDRGYEQYF
TRBV6-1	.	.	TRBJ2-7	TGTGCCAGCAGTGATCGGTACGAGCAGTACTTC	CASSDRYEQYF
TRBV19	.	.	TRBJ2-5	TGTGCCAGTAGTATCAGGGAGACCCAGTACTTC	CASSIRETQYF
TRBV5-1	.	.	TRBJ2-1	TGCGCCAGCAGCTTGAGCGTCGATGAGCAGTTCTTC	CASSLSVDEQFF
TRBV11-1	.	.	TRBJ1-5	TGTGCCAGCAGCCAGGACCCGCGGGAGCCCCAGCATTTT	CASSQDPREPQHF
TRBV11-3	.	TRBD1	TRBJ2-1	TGTGCCAGCAGCACCCAGGACAGGTACAATGAGCAGTTCTTC	CASSTQDRYNEQFF
TRBV2	.	TRBD2	TRBJ2-1	TGTGCCAGCAAAAAGGACTCAGGGACTACGCAGTTCTTC	CASKKDSGTTQFF
TRBV28	few	.	TRBJ1-1	TGTGCCAGCAGTGAGATGAACACTGAAGCTTTCTTT	CASSEMNTEAFF
TRBV28	.	TRBD1	TRBJ1-4	TGTGCCAGCAGTTTGTTGGGGACAGCTAATAATGAAAAACTGTTTTTT	CASSLLGTANNEKLFF
TRBV7-2	.	.	TRBJ2-7	TGTGCCAGCAGCTTAGAGGACAGATACTCCTACGAGCAGTACTTC	CASSLEDRYSYEQYF
TRBV10-1	.	.	TRBJ2-7	TGCGCCAATCTTGGACAGTCCCACGAGCAGTACTTC	CANLGQSHEQYF
TRBV28	.	.	TRBJ2-7	TGTGCCAGCAGTTACTTCTTCGGGGACTACGAGCAGTACTTC	CASSYFFGDYEQYF
TRBV2	.	TRBD2	TRBJ2-7	TGTGCCAGCAGTGACCCGGGGAGGGGCCATTACGAGCAGTACTTC	CASSDPGRGHYEQYF
TRBV2	.	.	TRBJ2-6	TGTGCCAGCAGTGATGTCGGACGATCGACCTCTGGGGCCAACGTCCTGACTTTC	CASSDVGRSTSGANVLTF
TRBV9	.	.	TRBJ2-5	TGTGCCAGCAGCCCAGACCCGGGAGAAAGGACCCAGTACTTC	CASSPDPGERTQYF
TRBV5-1	.	TRBD2	TRBJ2-5	TGCGCCAGCAGCCCCCGGACTAGCGCCTCCCAAGAGACCCAGTACTTC	CASSPRTSASQETQYF
TRBV4-1	.	.	TRBJ2-7	TGCGCCAGCAGCCGGGACATTTACTACGAGCAGTACTTC	CASSRDIYYEQYF
TRBV19	once	.	TRBJ2-3	TGTGCCAGTAGTACCGGACGCACAGATACGCAGTATTTT	CASSTGRTDTQYF
TRBV10-3	.	TRBD2	TRBJ2-5	TGTGCCATCAGTACGGAGCCCGCGGGGGCCCAGTACTTC	CAISTEPAGAQYF
TRBV9	.	.	TRBJ2-2	TGTGCCAGTTCTAATTTACAGGGCACCGGGGAGCTGTTTTTT	CASSNLQGTGELFF
TRBV11-2	.	.	TRBJ2-5	TGTGCCAGCAGCCTCGGGGAGCGGGAGACCCAGTACTTC	CASSLGERETQYF
TRBV5-1	.	TRBD1	TRBJ1-1	TGCGCCAGCAGCGTGGCTTTGGGAGGACAGGGAAACACTGAAGCTTTCTTT	CASSVALGGQGNTEAFF
TRBV5-4	.	TRBD1	TRBJ2-1	TGTGCCAGCAGCAGGACAGGGTACGAGCAGTTCTTC	CASSRTGYEQFF
TRBV5-1	few	.	TRBJ1-1	TGCGCCAGCAGCTCGCAGGGTATTGGCACTGAAGCTTTCTTT	CASSSQGIGTEAFF
TRBV6-5	.	.	TRBJ1-2	TGTGCCAGCAGTGATGGGCCGAACTATGGCTACACCTTC	CASSDGPNYGYTF
TRBV14	.	.	TRBJ2-7	TGTGCCAGCAGCCCGACCCTAACCCGTATAAAGCAGTACTTC	CASSPTLTRIKQYF